The 10 T cell receptor beta chains below come from one sample, sequenced in a study of chemoradiotherapy in HPV16-positive cancers. This table comes from immunoSEQ multiplex PCR, and its TCRdb copy is limited to in-frame clones, with some not included. The profile covers approximately 6,000 clones, with approximately 91% appearing a single time and about a fifth taken by the ten largest. The specimen comprised blood, sampled from a patient who underwent chemoradiotherapy. The receptor set was obtained from a human donor with HPV-associated anogenital cancer.

This chain links TRBV6-1 with TRBJ2-1; the match to TRBD2 covers 7 bases. Looked up from germline, CDR1 is MNHNS and CDR2 is SASEGT. CDR3 length: 15 residues. V dropped 2 bases and J dropped 3; count of bases not matched to a gene: 4. In nucleotides, the CDR3 is TGTGCCAGCAGTGAATCAGGCGGGAGCTACAATGAGCAGTTCTTC. Amino acid sequence: CASSESGGSYNEQFF.

This clone has a handful of counts. The chain joins TRBV7-2 to TRBJ2-3; 8 bases fit TRBD2. V dropped 1 base and J dropped 3; count of bases not matched to a gene: 9. Germline-derived CDR1 and CDR2 are SGHTA and FQGNSA. This CDR3 has 17 residues. CDR3 coding DNA: TGTGCCAGCAGCTTAGGTCCTAGCGGGTTAACGACAGATACGCAGTATTTT. Its translation is CASSLGPSGLTTDTQYF.

V and J are TRBV6-6 and TRBJ2-2, with D perhaps TRBD2 (7 bases). The CDR3 covers 15 residues. V gave up 0 bases and J gave up 4 bases, with 9 bases separating them. In germline, CDR1 is MNHNY, CDR2 SVGAGI (reference sequence). The CDR3 is CASSYSRGGTGELFF. The CDR3 nucleotides read TGTGCCAGCAGTTACTCGAGGGGGGGCACCGGGGAGCTGTTTTTT.

V usage is TRBV20-1 and J usage is TRBJ2-7, with a weak D call TRBD1 (5 bases). Trimming took 5 bases from V and 6 from J, leaving 11 bases between them. Per germline, CDR1 DFQATT and CDR2 SNEGSKA (reference sequence). CDR3 length: 11 residues. CDR3 DNA: TGCAGTGCTCCCCAGGGAAGCGAGCAGTACTTC. Its protein product is CSAPQGSEQYF.

This clone has only a few counts. V and J are TRBV29-1 and TRBJ1-1; possibly TRBD1 for D (5 bases). This CDR3 is built from 14 residues. Deletions cut 4 bases from V and 3 bases from J, with 15 bases between. Germline CDR1 reads SQVTM; CDR2 reads ANQGSEA. CDR3 amino acids: CSVVARGGDTEAFF. The CDR3 DNA follows: TGCAGCGTTGTAGCACGGGGCGGGGACACTGAAGCTTTCTTT.

V is TRBV7-9 and J is TRBJ1-1; unclear D gene. CDR3 length equals 15 residues. CDR1 and CDR2 from the germline V gene are SEHNR and FQNEAQ (reference sequence). Trimming removed 1 base from V and 4 bases from J, with 13 bases in between. CDR3 nucleotide sequence: TGTGCCAGCAGCTTAGTCTGGGGTGCTGCCACTGAAGCTTTCTTT. This codes for CASSLVWGAATEAFF.

This chain joins TRBV5-1 and TRBJ1-4; no reliable D call. This CDR3 comprises 14 residues. Germline V gives CDR1 SGHRS, CDR2 YFSETQ. V lost 0 bases and J 7 bases, leaving 10 bases between the germline ends. As DNA, the CDR3 is TGCGCCAGCAGCTTGGGAGGGTCGGGTGAAAAACTGTTTTTT. Amino acid sequence: CASSLGGSGEKLFF.

V and J are TRBV10-3 and TRBJ1-1; a possible D gene is TRBD1 (5 bases). This CDR3 contains 13 residues. The V gene lost 8 bases and the J gene lost 0 bases, with 10 bases spanning the gap. Germline loops: CDR1 ENHRY, CDR2 SYGVKD. The CDR3 bases are TGTGCCATCGGGGCTAGAATGAACACTGAAGCTTTCTTT. The encoded protein is CAIGARMNTEAFF.

J is TRBJ2-6 and V is TRBV6-6; 7 nucleotides agree with TRBD1. This CDR3 contains 14 residues. The germline gives CDR1 MNHNY, CDR2 SVGAGI (reference sequence). The J segment lost 2 bases and the V segment lost 6 bases, leaving 1 base of the junction unmatched. CDR3 protein: CASRDRAGANVLTF. The CDR3 bases are TGTGCCAGCAGAGACAGGGCTGGGGCCAACGTCCTGACTTTC.

This clone was picked up a small number of times. The V gene is TRBV5-4, the J gene TRBJ2-7; D might be TRBD1 or TRBD2, each matching 5 bases. This CDR3 contains 15 residues. Deletions cut 4 bases from V and 2 bases from J, with 16 bases between. Germline CDR1 reads SGHNT; CDR2 reads YYREEE (reference sequence). CDR3 residues: CASSPTGTAPYEQYF. The DNA for the CDR3 is TGTGCCAGCAGCCCCACCGGGACGGCTCCCTACGAGCAGTACTTC.